These 24 T cell receptor beta chains came from one sample sequenced in a study of blood T cell repertoires in COVID-19. The protocol was immunoSEQ multiplex PCR, while the TCRdb copy is restricted to in-frame clones and leaves out a portion. The repertoire has over 300,000 clones, approximately 88% of them found once; the top ten carry 6.4%. The specimen sequenced was peripheral blood. Receptors originate from a man aged 18 to 30 who had recovered from COVID-19.

The J gene is TRBJ1-2, the V gene TRBV6-2 or TRBV6-3, with TRBD1 identical over 7 bases. The germline V gene encodes CDR1 MNHEY and CDR2 SVGEGT. J gave up 1 base and V 6 bases, and 5 bases lay outside the gene matches. The CDR3 consists of 14 residues. CDR3 DNA: TGTGCCAGCAGCCAGGGACAGATTAACTATGGCTACACCTTC. It translates to CASSQGQINYGYTF.

The genes are TRBV4-1 and TRBJ2-3; 10 bases match TRBD1. CDR1 is MGHRA, CDR2 YSYEKL, per germline. CDR3 length: 16 residues. The J segment lost 3 bases and the V segment lost 2 bases, leaving 5 bases of the junction unmatched. The chain's CDR3 is CASSQPGQGLTDTQYF. As DNA, the CDR3 is TGCGCCAGCAGCCAACCGGGACAGGGGTTGACAGATACGCAGTATTTT.

V gene TRBV19 combines with J gene TRBJ2-3; 7 bases align to TRBD2. The V segment lost 6 bases and the J segment 3 bases; nucleotides outside the gene matches: 12. This CDR3 has 16 residues. Germline V gene lookup returns CDR1 LNHDA and CDR2 SQIVND (reference sequence). CDR3 amino acids: CASRTTGTTRTDTQYF. The CDR3 region has the DNA TGTGCCAGTAGAACCACCGGGACTACCCGGACAGATACGCAGTATTTT. Using reference TRBV19 and TRBJ2-3 for the parts outside the CDR3, the full variable domain is DGGITQSPKYLFRKEGQNVTLSCEQNLNHDAMYWYRQDPGQGLRLIYYSQIVNDFQKGDIAEGYSVSREKKESFPLTVTSAQKNPTAFYLCASRTTGTTRTDTQYFGPGTRLTVL.

The rearrangement joins TRBV5-4 to TRBJ2-1, with D possibly matching TRBD1 (5 bases). The CDR3 covers 12 residues. Trimming left V 2 bases short and J 8 bases short, with 8 bases between. Germline V CDR1 and CDR2: SGHNT, YYREEE (reference sequence). The CDR3 coding sequence is TGTGCCAGCAGCTTCAGGGCGGATGAGCAGTTCTTC. It codes for CASSFRADEQFF.

In DNA, the CDR3 is TGTGCCAGTAGTTCTTCCGCTGGAAACACCATATATTTT. Translation gives CASSSSAGNTIYF. The chain recombines TRBV19 with TRBJ1-3; D is unresolved. V was trimmed by 5 bases and J by 2 bases, leaving 7 bases between them. Germline CDR1 LNHDA, CDR2 SQIVND (reference sequence). The CDR3 is 13 amino acids.

V gene TRBV7-9 combines with J gene TRBJ1-1, with D unresolved. This CDR3 region has 14 residues. Trimming removed 1 base at V and 9 bases at J, with 15 bases between. Germline values: CDR1 SEHNR, CDR2 FQNEAQ (reference sequence). The CDR3 loop is CASSLGLTPEKAFF. The DNA for the CDR3 is TGTGCCAGCAGCTTAGGACTGACCCCTGAAAAAGCTTTCTTT.

This chain links TRBV27 with TRBJ2-7, with D maybe TRBD1 (6 bases). Germline CDR1 is MNHEY and CDR2 is SMNVEV (reference sequence). Trimming shortened V by 3 bases and J by 5 bases, and 11 bases separated the two germline ends. The CDR3 is made up of 13 amino acids. The CDR3 sequence is CASSLLQGHEQYF. CDR3 DNA sequence: TGTGCCAGCAGTTTGTTACAGGGCCACGAGCAGTACTTC.

This clone was recorded once. The V and J genes are TRBV25-1 and TRBJ1-2; tentatively, D is TRBD1 (5 bases). Germline V gene data show CDR1 as MGHDK and CDR2 as SYGVNS. V was trimmed by 4 bases and J by 3 bases, leaving 12 bases between them. The CDR3 is 14 residues long. This CDR3 reads CASSAQGWDYGYTF. CDR3 DNA: TGTGCCAGCAGTGCCCAGGGATGGGACTATGGCTACACCTTC.

V usage is TRBV7-2 and J usage is TRBJ1-2, with 10 bases lining up with TRBD1. The CDR3 has 16 amino acids. The ends lost 4 bases at V and 4 bases at J; junction bases unmatched: 9. Germline CDR1 reads SGHTA; CDR2 reads FQGNSA. This CDR3 reads CASSSPRTGGFYGYTF. In DNA form, the CDR3 reads TGTGCCAGCAGCTCTCCCCGGACAGGGGGGTTCTATGGCTACACCTTC.

J is TRBJ2-7 and V is TRBV29-1, with TRBD1 identical over 7 bases. The germline gives CDR1 SQVTM, CDR2 ANQGSEA. The CDR3 has 13 residues. V shed 2 bases and J 4 bases; nucleotides not matched to a gene: 5. The CDR3 nucleotides are TGCAGCGTTGAACCCTCGACAGGGTACGAGCAGTACTTC. Translated, it gives CSVEPSTGYEQYF.

This clone was recorded once. The chain has TRBV28 and TRBJ1-2; D possibly corresponds to TRBD1 (5 bases). Per the germline V gene, CDR1 is MDHEN and CDR2 is SYDVKM. Between the trimmed V and J ends, which lost 5 bases and 4 bases, there was a span of 17 bases. The CDR3 extends over 15 amino acids. The CDR3 here is CASSAHKSGGYGYTF. DNA of the CDR3: TGTGCCAGCAGTGCTCACAAGAGCGGGGGCTATGGCTACACCTTC.

The J gene is TRBJ1-1, the V gene TRBV2, with 7 bases matching TRBD1. The CDR3 consists of 13 residues. Germline loops: CDR1 SNHLY, CDR2 FYNNEI. J was trimmed by 5 bases and V by 5 bases; bases with no gene match: 5. The CDR3 protein is CASSRQGRTEAFF. CDR3 DNA: TGTGCCAGCAGTCGACAGGGAAGGACTGAAGCTTTCTTT.

The V and J genes are TRBV6-5 and TRBJ2-1; 8 bases are a match to TRBD1. CDR3 length: 15 residues. J gave up 7 bases and V 0 bases, and 5 bases lay outside the gene matches. Per the germline V gene, CDR1 is MNHEY and CDR2 is SVGAGI. The CDR3 sequence: CASSYSVTGVNEQFF. CDR3 bases: TGTGCCAGCAGTTACTCCGTGACAGGGGTGAATGAGCAGTTCTTC.

The J gene is TRBJ1-2, the V gene TRBV20-1; TRBD1 might be the D (6 bases). Germline-derived CDR1 and CDR2 are DFQATT and SNEGSKA (reference sequence). The CDR3 consists of 11 residues. The DNA of the CDR3 is TGCAGGGCACAGGGTGGGAATGGCTACACCTTC. Its translation: CRAQGGNGYTF.

The chain uses TRBV14 and TRBJ1-4; 8 bases match TRBD1. Germline lookup yields CDR1 SGHDN and CDR2 FVKESK. V shed 4 bases and J 0 bases; nucleotides not matched to a gene: 13. The CDR3 is 19 residues long. In DNA form, the CDR3 reads TGTGCCAGCAGCCTTTACACAGGGGGTTTCAAGGCAACTAATGAAAAACTGTTTTTT. Its protein is CASSLYTGGFKATNEKLFF.

This clone has only one observation. V gene TRBV7-6 combines with J gene TRBJ2-1; 8 bases are a match to TRBD1. This CDR3 comprises 16 residues. Germline assignment: CDR1 SGHVS and CDR2 FNYEAQ. V trimming: 2 bases; J trimming: 3 bases; junction bases outside the gene matches: 6. CDR3 sequence reads: CASSLTGTGVYNEQFF. For the CDR3, the DNA is TGTGCCAGCAGCTTAACCGGGACAGGAGTCTACAATGAGCAGTTCTTC.

The gene calls are TRBV5-1 and TRBJ1-1; tentatively, D is TRBD1 (5 bases). The germline V gene encodes CDR1 SGHRS and CDR2 YFSETQ. Trimming took off 4 bases at V and 7 bases at J, with 14 bases between the two ends. The CDR3 contains 13 residues. CDR3 coding DNA: TGCGCCAGCAGCACGTCAGGGTCCGTTGAAGCTTTCTTT. This codes for CASSTSGSVEAFF.

This sequence joins TRBV11-2 and TRBJ2-7, with D possibly being TRBD1 (5 bases). With 3 bases removed from V and 7 bases from J, the gap between germline ends came to 13 bases. Per germline, CDR1 SGHAT and CDR2 FQNNGV. The CDR3 is 13 amino acids. CDR3 bases: TGTGCCAGCAGCTTCATCAGGGCACGGGAGCAGTACTTC. Its translation is CASSFIRAREQYF.

In this sample, this clone turned up a few times. The chain combines TRBV5-1 with TRBJ2-3, with no clear D. Germline lookup yields CDR1 SGHRS and CDR2 YFSETQ. This CDR3 has 16 amino acids. Trimming pared 3 bases from V and 0 bases from J, leaving 14 bases between. In DNA form, the CDR3 reads TGCGCCAGCAGCTCCCTGGCCTCACCTAGCACAGATACGCAGTATTTT. It is translated as CASSSLASPSTDTQYF.

The V call is TRBV5-6, the J call TRBJ2-6, with D perhaps matching TRBD2 (7 bases). CDR1 is SGHDT, CDR2 YYEEEE, per germline. The V end was cut by 3 bases, the J end by 3 bases, with 16 bases between. The CDR3 extends over 17 amino acids. In DNA form, the CDR3 reads TGTGCCAGCAGCTGGGGCGGGGGCCTGGATGGGGCCAACGTCCTGACTTTC. It codes for CASSWGGGLDGANVLTF.

The chain links TRBV19 to TRBJ2-7, with 10 positions matching TRBD1. Germline CDR1 and CDR2: LNHDA and SQIVND (reference sequence). V gave up 1 base and J gave up 3 bases; unmatched junction bases: 6. The CDR3 is made up of 16 amino acids. The CDR3 spells CASSIAGTGELYEQYF. CDR3 sequence (DNA): TGTGCCAGTAGTATAGCCGGGACAGGGGAACTCTACGAGCAGTACTTC.

This clone has a single count. CDR3 nucleotides: TGTGCCAGCAGCGACGGGACAGTTTGGGCAGATACGCAGTATTTT. Amino acid sequence: CASSDGTVWADTQYF. The V gene is TRBV9, the J gene TRBJ2-3, with TRBD1 matching over 7 bases. J was trimmed by 4 bases and V by 3 bases; bases with no gene match: 8. The CDR3 is made up of 15 amino acids. Germline V gene lookup returns CDR1 SGDLS and CDR2 YYNGEE. The full variable domain, with the rest looked up from reference TRBV9 and TRBJ2-3, is DSGVTQTPKHLITATGQRVTLRCSPRSGDLSVYWYQQSLDQGLQFLIQYYNGEERAKGNILERFSAQQFPDLHSELNLSSLELGDSALYFCASSDGTVWADTQYFGPGTRLTVL.

V is TRBV29-1 and J is TRBJ2-2; 10 nucleotides align to TRBD1. J lost 6 bases, V lost 6 bases, and 1 base had no gene match. The CDR3 spans 12 residues. The germline V gene has CDR1 SQVTM and CDR2 ANQGSEA. The CDR3 is CSVDRGPGELFF. For the CDR3, the DNA is TGCAGCGTCGACAGGGGGCCCGGGGAGCTGTTTTTT.

The V gene is TRBV6-5, the J gene TRBJ2-7; maybe TRBD1 (5 bases). The V gene lost 4 bases and the J gene lost 3 bases, with 13 bases spanning the gap. CDR3 length: 14 residues. From germline, CDR1 is MNHEY and CDR2 SVGAGI. DNA for the CDR3: TGTGCCAGCAGTTTCACAGGAAACTACTACGAGCAGTACTTC. Translating gives CASSFTGNYYEQYF.